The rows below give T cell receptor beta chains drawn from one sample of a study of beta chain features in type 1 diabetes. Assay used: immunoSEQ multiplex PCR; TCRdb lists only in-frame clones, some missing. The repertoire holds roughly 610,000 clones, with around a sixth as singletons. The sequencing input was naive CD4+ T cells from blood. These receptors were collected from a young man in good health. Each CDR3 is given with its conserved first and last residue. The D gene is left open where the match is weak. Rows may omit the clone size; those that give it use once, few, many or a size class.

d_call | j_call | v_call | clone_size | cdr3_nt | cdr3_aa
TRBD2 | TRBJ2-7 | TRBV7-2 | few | TGTGCCAGCAGCTACCGTGGGGGGGACGAGCAGTACTTC | CASSYRGGDEQYF
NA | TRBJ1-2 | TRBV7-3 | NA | TGTGCCAGCAGCTTAAGTTCGGGGCTCGGCTATGGCTACACCTTC | CASSLSSGLGYGYTF
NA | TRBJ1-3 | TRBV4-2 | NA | TGTGCCAGCAGCCAAGAAGGGAACTCTGGAAACACCATATATTTT | CASSQEGNSGNTIYF
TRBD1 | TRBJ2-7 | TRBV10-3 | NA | TGTGCCATCAGGGGGACAGGGGGCTCCTACGAGCAGTACTTC | CAIRGTGGSYEQYF
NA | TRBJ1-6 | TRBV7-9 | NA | TGTGCCAGCAGCTTAAGCGGCTCCTATAATTCACCCCTCCACTTT | CASSLSGSYNSPLHF
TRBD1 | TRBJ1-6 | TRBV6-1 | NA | TGTGCCAGCAGGTCAGACAGGGAGGACTCACCCCTCCACTTT | CASRSDREDSPLHF
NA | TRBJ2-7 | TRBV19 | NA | TGTGCCAGTAGTATTAGGGGCACAACCTACGAGCAGTACTTC | CASSIRGTTYEQYF
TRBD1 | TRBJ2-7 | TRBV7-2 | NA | TGTGCGAGCGGACAGGCATACTCCTACGAGCAGTACTTC | CASGQAYSYEQYF
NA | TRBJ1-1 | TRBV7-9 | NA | TGTGCCAGCAGCTTAGTTAGCTTCCGGGACGGGAACACTGAAGCTTTCTTT | CASSLVSFRDGNTEAFF
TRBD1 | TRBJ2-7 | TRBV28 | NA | TGTGCCAGCAGCCCAGGGGGGACAGGGTCCTACGAGCAGTACTTC | CASSPGGTGSYEQYF
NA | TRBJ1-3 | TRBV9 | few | TGTGCCAGCAGCCCGGGCTCTGGAAACACCATATATTTT | CASSPGSGNTIYF
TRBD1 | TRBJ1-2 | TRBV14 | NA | TGTGCCAGCAGCGGCCGGGACAGTAACTATGGCTACACCTTC | CASSGRDSNYGYTF
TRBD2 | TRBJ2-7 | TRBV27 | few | TGTGCCAGCAGACTAGCGGGAGCCTACGAGCAGTACTTC | CASRLAGAYEQYF
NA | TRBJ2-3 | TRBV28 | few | TGTGCCACCCTGCCTAGCACAGATACGCAGTATTTT | CATLPSTDTQYF
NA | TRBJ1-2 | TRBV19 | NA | TGTGCCAGTAGTATCCCGCAGGGAAACTATGGCTACACCTTC | CASSIPQGNYGYTF
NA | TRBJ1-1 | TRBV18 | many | TGTGCCAGCTCACCCGGACAGAACACTGAAGCTTTCTTT | CASSPGQNTEAFF
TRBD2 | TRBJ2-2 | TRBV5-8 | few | TGTGCCAGCAGTCTTAGCGGGAACCTGTTTTTT | CASSLSGNLFF
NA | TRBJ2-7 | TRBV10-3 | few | TGTGCCATCAGTGGAGGCGCCTACGAGCAGTACTTC | CAISGGAYEQYF